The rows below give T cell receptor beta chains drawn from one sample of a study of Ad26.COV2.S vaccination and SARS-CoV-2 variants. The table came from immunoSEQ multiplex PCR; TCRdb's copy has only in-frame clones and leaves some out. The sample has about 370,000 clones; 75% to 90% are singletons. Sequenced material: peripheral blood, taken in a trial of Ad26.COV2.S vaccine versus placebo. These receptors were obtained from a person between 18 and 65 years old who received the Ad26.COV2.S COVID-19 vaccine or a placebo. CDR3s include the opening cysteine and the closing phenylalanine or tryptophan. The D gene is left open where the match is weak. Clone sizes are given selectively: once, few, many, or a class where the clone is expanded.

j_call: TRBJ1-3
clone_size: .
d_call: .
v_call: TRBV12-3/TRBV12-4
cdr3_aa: CASSRTGNTIYF
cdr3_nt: TGTGCCAGCAGTCGTACTGGAAACACCATATATTTT

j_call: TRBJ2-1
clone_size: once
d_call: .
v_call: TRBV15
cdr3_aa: CATSRDYRDEQFF
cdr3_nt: TGTGCCACCAGCAGGGATTACAGGGACGAGCAGTTCTTC

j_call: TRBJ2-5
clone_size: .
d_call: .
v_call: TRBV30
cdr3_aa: CAWSVGGPGETQYF
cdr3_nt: TGTGCCTGGAGTGTTGGGGGGCCTGGAGAGACCCAGTACTTC

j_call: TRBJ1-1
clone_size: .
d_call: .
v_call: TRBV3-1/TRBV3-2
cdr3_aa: CASSQETGTEAFF
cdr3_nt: TGTGCCAGCAGCCAAGAAACGGGCACTGAAGCTTTCTTT

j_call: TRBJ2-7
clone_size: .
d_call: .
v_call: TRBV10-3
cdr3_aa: CAISPSSRLTAGGYEQYF
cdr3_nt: TGTGCCATCAGTCCCAGTTCTCGGTTGACTGCCGGAGGCTACGAGCAGTACTTC

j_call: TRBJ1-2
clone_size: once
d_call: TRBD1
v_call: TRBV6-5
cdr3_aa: CASNSRDRVGGYTF
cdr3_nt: TGTGCCAGCAATTCCCGGGACAGGGTCGGGGGCTACACCTTC

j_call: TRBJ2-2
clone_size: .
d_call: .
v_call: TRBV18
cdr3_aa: CASSEVGNTGELFF
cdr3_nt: TGTGCCAGCTCGGAAGTGGGAAACACCGGGGAGCTGTTTTTT

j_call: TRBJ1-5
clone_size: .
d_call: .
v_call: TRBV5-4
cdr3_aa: CTSSLDGAAGQPQHF
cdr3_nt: TGTACCAGCAGCTTGGATGGGGCTGCGGGTCAGCCCCAGCATTTT

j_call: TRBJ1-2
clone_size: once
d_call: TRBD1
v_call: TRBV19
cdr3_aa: CASSISTGNGYTF
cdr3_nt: TGTGCCAGTAGTATATCGACAGGGAATGGCTACACCTTC

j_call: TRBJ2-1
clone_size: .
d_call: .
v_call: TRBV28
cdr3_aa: CASSEGPAEGGKQFF
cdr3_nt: TGTGCCAGCAGCGAGGGACCGGCTGAGGGGGGGAAGCAGTTCTTC

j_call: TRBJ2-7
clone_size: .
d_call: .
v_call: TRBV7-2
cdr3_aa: CASSFPGTVYEQYF
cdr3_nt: TGTGCCAGCAGCTTCCCCGGGACTGTCTACGAGCAGTACTTC

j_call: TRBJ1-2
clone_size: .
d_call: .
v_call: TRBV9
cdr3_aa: CASSANRARDGYTF
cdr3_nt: TGTGCCAGCAGCGCAAACAGGGCTCGGGACGGCTACACCTTC

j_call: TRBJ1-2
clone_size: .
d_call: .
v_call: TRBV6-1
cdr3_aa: CASSEGLDPNYGYTF
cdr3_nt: TGTGCCAGCAGTGAAGGGCTAGATCCTAACTATGGCTACACCTTC

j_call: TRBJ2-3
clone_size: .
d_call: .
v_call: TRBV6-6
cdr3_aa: CASSPQGTGTDTQYF
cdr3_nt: TGTGCCAGCAGTCCACAGGGAACCGGCACAGATACGCAGTATTTT

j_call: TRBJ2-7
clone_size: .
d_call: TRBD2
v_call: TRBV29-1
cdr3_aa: CSVERGGSDNSYEQYF
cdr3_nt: TGCAGCGTTGAACGGGGGGGCAGCGATAATTCCTACGAGCAGTACTTC

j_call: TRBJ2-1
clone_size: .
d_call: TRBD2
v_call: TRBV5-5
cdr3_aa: CASSLAGTSLEQFF
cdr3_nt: TGTGCCAGCAGCTTGGCCGGGACTAGCTTAGAGCAGTTCTTC

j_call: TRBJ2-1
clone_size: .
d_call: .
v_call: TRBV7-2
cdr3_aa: CASSLGGREKEFF
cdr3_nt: TGTGCCAGCAGCTTGGGGGGCCGGGAAAAAGAGTTCTTC

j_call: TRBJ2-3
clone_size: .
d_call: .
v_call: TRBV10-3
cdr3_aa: CAISDGAGTADTQYF
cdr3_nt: TGTGCCATCAGTGATGGAGCAGGGACGGCAGATACGCAGTATTTT

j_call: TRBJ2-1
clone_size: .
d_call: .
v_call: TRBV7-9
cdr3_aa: CASSPLPAAYKGGNEQFF
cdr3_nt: TGTGCCAGCAGCCCTCTACCCGCCGCTTACAAGGGGGGAAATGAGCAGTTCTTC

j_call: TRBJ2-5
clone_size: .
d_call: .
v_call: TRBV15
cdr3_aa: CATSYGGYQETQYF
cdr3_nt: TGTGCCACCAGCTATGGGGGGTACCAAGAGACCCAGTACTTC

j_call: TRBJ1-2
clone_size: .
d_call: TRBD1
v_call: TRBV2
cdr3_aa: CASTRGGPSYGYTF
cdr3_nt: TGTGCCAGCACTAGAGGGGGCCCCTCCTATGGCTACACCTTC

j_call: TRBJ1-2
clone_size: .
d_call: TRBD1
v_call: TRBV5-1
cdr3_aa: CASSLRQGDSYGYTF
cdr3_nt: TGCGCCAGCAGCTTGAGACAGGGCGACTCCTATGGCTACACCTTC

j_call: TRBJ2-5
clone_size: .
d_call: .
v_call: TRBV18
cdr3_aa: CASSPLGGKETQYF
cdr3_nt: TGTGCCAGCTCCCCCCTCGGGGGCAAAGAGACCCAGTACTTC

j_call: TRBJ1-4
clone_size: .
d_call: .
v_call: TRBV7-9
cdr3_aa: CASSLATPTNEKLFF
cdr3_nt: TGTGCCAGCAGCTTAGCCACTCCAACTAATGAAAAACTGTTTTTT

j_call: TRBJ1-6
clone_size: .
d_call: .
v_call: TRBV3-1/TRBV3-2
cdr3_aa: CASSQAGKGSPLHF
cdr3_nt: TGTGCCAGCAGCCAAGCTGGAAAGGGATCACCCCTCCACTTT

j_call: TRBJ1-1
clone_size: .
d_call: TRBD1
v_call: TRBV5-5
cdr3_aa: CASRQGAGTVNTEAFF
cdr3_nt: TGTGCCAGCAGACAGGGGGCCGGGACAGTAAACACTGAAGCTTTCTTT

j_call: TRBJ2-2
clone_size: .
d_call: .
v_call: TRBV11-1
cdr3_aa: CASRPPPGTGELFF
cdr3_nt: TGTGCCAGCAGGCCACCCCCGGGCACCGGGGAGCTGTTTTTT

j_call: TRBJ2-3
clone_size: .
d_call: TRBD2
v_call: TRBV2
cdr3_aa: CASSGTSGTTDTQYF
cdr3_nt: TGTGCCAGCAGCGGGACTAGCGGGACCACAGATACGCAGTATTTT

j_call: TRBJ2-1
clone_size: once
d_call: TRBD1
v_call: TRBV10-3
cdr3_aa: CAIRTGTGVGGVIF
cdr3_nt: TGTGCCATCAGAACCGGGACAGGGGTCGGAGGGGTCATCTTC

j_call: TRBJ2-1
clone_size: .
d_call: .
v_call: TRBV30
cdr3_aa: CAWSVLGGFPYNEQFF
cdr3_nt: TGTGCCTGGAGTGTACTTGGGGGATTTCCCTACAATGAGCAGTTCTTC

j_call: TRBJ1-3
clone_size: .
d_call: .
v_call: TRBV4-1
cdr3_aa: CASSLTGSPGNTIYF
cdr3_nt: TGCGCCAGCAGCCTAACCGGGAGTCCTGGAAACACCATATATTTT

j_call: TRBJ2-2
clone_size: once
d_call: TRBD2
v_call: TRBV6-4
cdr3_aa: CASSAGLAPTGELFF
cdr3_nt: TGTGCCAGCAGTGCCGGACTAGCCCCGACCGGGGAGCTGTTTTTT

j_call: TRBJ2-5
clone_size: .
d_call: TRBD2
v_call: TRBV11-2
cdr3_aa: CASSLGASGRGETQYF
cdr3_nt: TGTGCCAGCAGCTTAGGGGCTAGCGGGAGAGGGGAGACCCAGTACTTC

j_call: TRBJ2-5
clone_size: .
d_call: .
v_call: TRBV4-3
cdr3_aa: CASSQDRREQETQYF
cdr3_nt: TGCGCCAGCAGCCAAGATCGGCGGGAACAAGAGACCCAGTACTTC

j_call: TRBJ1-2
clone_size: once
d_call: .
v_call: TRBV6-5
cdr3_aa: CAIGVYGYTF
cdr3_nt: TGTGCCATAGGGGTCTATGGCTACACCTTC

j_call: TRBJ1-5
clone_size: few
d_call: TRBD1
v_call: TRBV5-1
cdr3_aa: CASSLDGTGNQPQHF
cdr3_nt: TGCGCCAGCAGCTTGGACGGGACAGGCAATCAGCCCCAGCATTTT

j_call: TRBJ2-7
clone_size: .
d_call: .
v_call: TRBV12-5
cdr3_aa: CASGLVLGDSYEQYF
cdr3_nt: TGTGCTAGTGGTTTGGTACTTGGGGATTCCTACGAGCAGTACTTC

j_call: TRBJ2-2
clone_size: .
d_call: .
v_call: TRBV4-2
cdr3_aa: CASSQDWPGAGELFF
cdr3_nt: TGTGCCAGCAGCCAAGATTGGCCGGGGGCCGGGGAGCTGTTTTTT

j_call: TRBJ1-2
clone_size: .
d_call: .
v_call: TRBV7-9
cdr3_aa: CASSLDYGYTF
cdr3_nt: TGTGCCAGCAGCTTGGACTATGGCTACACCTTC

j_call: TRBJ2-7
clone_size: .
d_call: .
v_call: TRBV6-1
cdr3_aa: CASSEARGANYEQYF
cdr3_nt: TGTGCCAGCAGTGAAGCCAGAGGGGCCAACTACGAGCAGTACTTC

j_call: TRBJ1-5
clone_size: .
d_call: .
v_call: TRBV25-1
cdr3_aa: CASRSEGNQPQHF
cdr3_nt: TGTGCCAGCAGATCAGAGGGCAATCAGCCCCAGCATTTT

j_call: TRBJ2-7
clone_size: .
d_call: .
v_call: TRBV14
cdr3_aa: CASSQFGEGHYEQYF
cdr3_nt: TGTGCCAGCAGCCAATTCGGAGAAGGCCACTACGAGCAGTACTTC

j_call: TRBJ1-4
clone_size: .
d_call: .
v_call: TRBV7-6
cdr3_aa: CASSTNAGPGEKLFF
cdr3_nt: TGTGCCAGCAGCACGAATGCGGGGCCAGGAGAAAAACTGTTTTTT

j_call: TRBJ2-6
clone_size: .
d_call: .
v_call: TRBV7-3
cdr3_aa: CASSLIGRSGANVLTF
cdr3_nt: TGTGCCAGCAGCTTAATAGGCAGGTCTGGGGCCAACGTCCTGACTTTC

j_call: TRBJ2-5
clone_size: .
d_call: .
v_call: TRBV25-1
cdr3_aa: CASSEGLRGETQYF
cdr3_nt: TGTGCCAGCAGTGAAGGGCTCAGGGGAGAGACCCAGTACTTC

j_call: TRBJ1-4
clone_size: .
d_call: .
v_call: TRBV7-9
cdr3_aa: CASSLWGADEKLFF
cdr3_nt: TGTGCCAGCAGCTTATGGGGGGCGGATGAAAAACTGTTTTTT

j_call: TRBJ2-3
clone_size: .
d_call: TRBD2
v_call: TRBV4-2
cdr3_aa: CASSQGGAAGGVNTQYF
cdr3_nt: TGTGCCAGCAGCCAAGGAGGAGCGGCGGGAGGGGTAAATACGCAGTATTTT

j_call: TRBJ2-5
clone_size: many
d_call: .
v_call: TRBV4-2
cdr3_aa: CASSMRVGETQYF
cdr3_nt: TGTGCCAGCAGTATGCGGGTAGGAGAGACCCAGTACTTC

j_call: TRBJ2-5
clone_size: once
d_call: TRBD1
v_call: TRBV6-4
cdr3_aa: CASSKPTRRGQGGETQYF
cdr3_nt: TGTGCCAGCAGTAAACCGACCCGGAGGGGACAGGGTGGAGAGACCCAGTACTTC

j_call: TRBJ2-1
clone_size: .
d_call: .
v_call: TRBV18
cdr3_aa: CASSPQGGGMYEQFF
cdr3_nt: TGTGCCAGCTCACCGCAAGGGGGGGGAATGTATGAGCAGTTCTTC

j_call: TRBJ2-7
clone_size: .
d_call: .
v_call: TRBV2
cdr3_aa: CASRADGPSYEQYF
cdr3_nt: TGTGCCAGCAGGGCCGACGGGCCCTCCTACGAGCAGTACTTC

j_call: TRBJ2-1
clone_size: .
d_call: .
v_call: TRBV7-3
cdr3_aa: CASSLSRDPPNEQFF
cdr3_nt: TGTGCCAGCAGCTTAAGTCGGGACCCCCCCAATGAGCAGTTCTTC

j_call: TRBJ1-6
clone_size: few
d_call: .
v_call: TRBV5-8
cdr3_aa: CASSRDNSPLHF
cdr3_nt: TGTGCCAGCAGCAGGGATAATTCACCCCTCCACTTT

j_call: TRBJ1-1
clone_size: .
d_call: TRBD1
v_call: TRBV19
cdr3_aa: CAISGTAGDTEAFF
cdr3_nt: TGTGCCATTTCAGGGACAGCAGGGGACACTGAAGCTTTCTTT

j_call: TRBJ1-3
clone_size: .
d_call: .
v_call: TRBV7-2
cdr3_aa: CASSYRSGGNTIYF
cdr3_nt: TGTGCCAGCAGCTATAGGAGTGGTGGAAACACCATATATTTT

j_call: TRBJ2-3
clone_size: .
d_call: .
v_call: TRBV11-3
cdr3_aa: CASSLGSTDTQYF
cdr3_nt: TGTGCCAGCAGCTTAGGGTCCACAGATACGCAGTATTTT

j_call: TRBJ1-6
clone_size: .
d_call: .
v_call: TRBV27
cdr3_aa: CASSFRGSYNSPLHF
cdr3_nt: TGTGCCAGCAGTTTCCGGGGCTCCTATAATTCACCCCTCCACTTT

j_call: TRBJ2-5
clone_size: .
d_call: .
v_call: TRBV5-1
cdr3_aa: CAGNCRGQETQYF
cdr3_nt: TGCGCCGGAAATTGTAGGGGCCAAGAGACCCAGTACTTC

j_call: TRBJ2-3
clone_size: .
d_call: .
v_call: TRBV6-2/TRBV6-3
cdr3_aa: CASSYSGSSTDTQYF
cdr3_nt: TGTGCCAGCAGTTACTCGGGCAGTAGCACAGATACGCAGTATTTT